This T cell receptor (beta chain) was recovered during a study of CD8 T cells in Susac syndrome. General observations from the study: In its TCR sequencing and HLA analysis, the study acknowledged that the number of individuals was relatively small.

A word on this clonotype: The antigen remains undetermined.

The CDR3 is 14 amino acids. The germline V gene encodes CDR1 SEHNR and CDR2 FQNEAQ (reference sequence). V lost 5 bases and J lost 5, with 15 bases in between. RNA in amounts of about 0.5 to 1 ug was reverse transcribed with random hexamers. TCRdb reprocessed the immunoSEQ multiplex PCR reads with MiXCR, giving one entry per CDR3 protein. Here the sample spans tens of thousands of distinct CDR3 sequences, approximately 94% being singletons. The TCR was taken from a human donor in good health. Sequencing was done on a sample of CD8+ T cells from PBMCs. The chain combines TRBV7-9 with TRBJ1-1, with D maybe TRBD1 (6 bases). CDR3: CASSASDSMTEAFF. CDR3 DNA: TGTGCCAGCAGCGCCTCGGACAGTATGACTGAAGCTTTCTTT.